The text below deals with one T cell receptor beta chain. Antigen: not known. This sample stems from a study of PD-L1 blockade in urothelial cancer. Broader study findings: Tumor-associated clones in blood expanded more at 3 weeks in durable-benefit patients.

Time point of the sample: pretreatment peripheral blood. The germline V gene has CDR1 SGDLS and CDR2 YYNGEE. Unmatched junction bases numbered 6, after V lost 3 bases and J lost 2 bases. The CDR3 has 15 amino acids. Every PCR got spiked synthetic TCR analog templates. This table comes from immunoSEQ multiplex PCR, and its TCRdb copy is limited to in-frame clones, with some not included. The sample contains tens of thousands of clones, more than 70% of which appear only once. The J gene is TRBJ2-7, the V gene TRBV9; TRBD2 matches 9 bases. This clonotype was sampled from a donor older than 35 with urothelial cancer. The starting material was PBMCs, obtained around atezolizumab (anti-PD-L1) treatment. The CDR3 coding sequence is TGTGCCAGCAGCGCACGTTCTAGCGGGGCCTACGAGCAGTACTTC. It translates to CASSARSSGAYEQYF.